One and the same sample provided the 19 T cell receptor beta chains below, sequenced in a study of glioma-infiltrating T cells after dendritic cell vaccination. Data came from immunoSEQ multiplex PCR; TCRdb stores just in-frame clones and leaves some out. The sample has 3,000 to 3,500 clones, over 75% seen once; the top ten hold approximately 4.5%. The starting material was tumor tissue, obtained before dendritic cell vaccination. The receptors here all came from a human donor with glioblastoma.

The rearrangement links TRBV6-4 to TRBJ2-1; TRBD2 agrees at 15 bases. Unmatched junction bases numbered 4, after V lost 0 bases and J lost 7 bases. This CDR3 is built from 17 residues. Germline V CDR1 and CDR2: MRHNA, SNTAGT. The CDR3 DNA sequence: TGTGCCAGCAGTGACTCGTGGGGACTAGCGGGGGGAAATGAGCAGTTCTTC. It is translated as CASSDSWGLAGGNEQFF.

CDR3 bases: TGTGCCAGCAGTTACTCGAGGATCTCTGGGGCCAACGTCCTGACTTTC. Residues: CASSYSRISGANVLTF. The chain is built from TRBV6-5 and TRBJ2-6; unclear D gene. The germline gives CDR1 MNHEY, CDR2 SVGAGI. The CDR3 has 16 amino acids. Trimming took 0 bases from V and 0 from J, leaving 6 bases between them.

The V gene is TRBV6-6, the J gene TRBJ2-7; D not resolved. The germline gives CDR1 MNHNY, CDR2 SVGAGI (reference sequence). The length of the CDR3 is 12 residues. V lost 0 bases to trimming and J lost 3 bases, with 3 bases between them. The CDR3: CASSYSRYEQYF. In nucleotides, the CDR3 is TGTGCCAGCAGTTACTCTCGCTACGAGCAGTACTTC.

The chain employs TRBV28 and TRBJ2-1; TRBD2 might be the D (5 bases). The germline V gene encodes CDR1 MDHEN and CDR2 SYDVKM. V gave up 7 bases and J gave up 11 bases, with 15 bases separating them. This CDR3 has 12 amino acids. As DNA, the CDR3 is TGTGCCAGCACCTCAATGAGAGGGAAGCAGTTCTTC. Translation: CASTSMRGKQFF.

The chain employs TRBV6-6 and TRBJ2-7, with 7 bases that match TRBD1. J lost 6 bases, V lost 6 bases, and 14 bases had no gene match. Germline V gives CDR1 MNHNY, CDR2 SVGAGI (reference sequence). This CDR3 is built from 15 residues. CDR3 loop: CASRYTGVEKGEQYF. In DNA, the CDR3 is TGTGCCAGCAGATATACAGGGGTGGAAAAAGGCGAGCAGTACTTC.

The V gene is TRBV6-1, the J gene TRBJ2-5; TRBD1 matches 7 bases. Matching the DNA end better, TRBJ2-7 makes the J call doubtful. The CDR3 covers 14 residues. Germline loops: CDR1 MNHNS, CDR2 SASEGT. The CDR3 here is CASRDRVVGYEQYF. CDR3 DNA: TGTGCCAGCAGAGACAGGGTCGTAGGTTACGAGCAGTACTTC.

This clone came up once. One end of the junction fails to match germline, which may point to a read error. This CDR3 is also generated by other DNA sequences in the sample. This rearrangement joins TRBV7-7 to TRBJ2-5, with 7 bases lining up with TRBD1. The CDR3 contains 15 residues. The germline V gene encodes CDR1 SSHAT and CDR2 FNYEAQ (reference sequence). CDR3 region: CASSLLTTGQETQYF. The CDR3 DNA follows: TGTGCTAGCAGCCTATTGACGACAGGGCAAGAGACCCAGTACTTC. The full variable domain, in which reference TRBV7-7 and TRBJ2-5 provide the parts outside the CDR3, is GAGVSQSPRYKVTKRGQDVTLRCDPISSHATLYWYQQALGQGPEFLTYFNYEAQPDKSGLPSDRFSAERPEGSISTLTIQRTEQRDSAMYRCASSLLTTGQETQYFGPGTRLLVL.

The chain couples TRBV18 to TRBJ2-3; D perhaps matches TRBD2 (6 bases). Trimming took 3 bases from V and 1 from J, leaving 11 bases between them. Germline-derived CDR1 and CDR2 are KGHSH and LQKENI. This CDR3 comprises 15 residues. This chain's CDR3 is CASSPGGAGTDTQYF. The CDR3 bases are TGTGCCAGCTCACCGGGAGGAGCGGGCACAGATACGCAGTATTTT.

The chain recombines TRBV7-3 with TRBJ2-3, with 8 bases matching TRBD2. The germline CDR1 and CDR2 sequences are SGHTA and FQGTGA. The length of the CDR3 is 16 residues. V shed 2 bases and J 8 bases; nucleotides not matched to a gene: 12. The CDR3 spells CASSLVPGGPSGTQYF. In nucleotides, the CDR3 is TGTGCCAGCAGCTTAGTCCCGGGGGGGCCCAGCGGTACGCAGTATTTT.

This clone was seen a few times. This rearrangement joins TRBV11-1 to TRBJ2-1, with TRBD2 matching over 16 bases. The CDR3 extends over 19 amino acids. The germline V gene has CDR1 SGHAT and CDR2 FQDESV (reference sequence). Trimming removed 5 bases from V and 0 bases from J; junction bases left unmatched: 7. The CDR3 region is CASSGGLAGGPSSYNEQFF. For the CDR3, the DNA is TGTGCCAGCAGCGGGGGACTAGCGGGGGGGCCCAGCTCCTACAATGAGCAGTTCTTC.

The V gene is TRBV5-1, the J gene TRBJ2-5; TRBD2 is a possible D gene (6 bases). The CDR3 contains 16 residues. Germline V gives CDR1 SGHRS, CDR2 YFSETQ. V lost 3 bases and J 4 bases, leaving 19 bases between the germline ends. The CDR3 DNA sequence: TGCGCCAGCAGCTGGTATAGCGGCTCAGGAGCAGAGACCCAGTACTTC. It is translated as CASSWYSGSGAETQYF.

The J gene is TRBJ1-1, the V gene TRBV13; 9 bases fit TRBD1. Germline CDR1 PRHDT, CDR2 FYEKMQ (reference sequence). This CDR3 has 19 residues. V lost 1 base and J lost 0; bases outside the gene matches: 12. The CDR3 spells CASSLDDRGELAMNTEAFF. The CDR3 DNA reads as TGTGCCAGCAGCTTAGACGACAGGGGGGAGTTGGCGATGAACACTGAAGCTTTCTTT.

V gene TRBV5-1 combines with J gene TRBJ2-3; TRBD1 matches at 8 bases. CDR3 length: 16 amino acids. Germline V lookup: CDR1 SGHRS, CDR2 YFSETQ. The J segment lost 2 bases and the V segment lost 4 bases, leaving 9 bases of the junction unmatched. CDR3 region: CASSVQGARDTDTQYF. The CDR3 DNA sequence: TGCGCCAGCAGCGTCCAGGGGGCGAGGGACACAGATACGCAGTATTTT.

V usage is TRBV11-3 and J usage is TRBJ2-1, with D tentatively TRBD2 (7 bases). Germline V gene lookup returns CDR1 SGHNT and CDR2 YENEEA. The germline V and J ends were trimmed by 3 bases and 10 bases, with 16 bases remaining between them. The CDR3 length is 14 residues. CDR3 nucleotides: TGTGCCAGCAGCTTCGTAAGGGGGGGGGTCGAGCAGTTCTTC. This codes for CASSFVRGGVEQFF. Full variable domain (rest looked up from reference TRBV11-3 and TRBJ2-1): EAGVVQSPRYKIIEKKQPVAFWCNPISGHNTLYWYLQNLGQGPELLIRYENEEAVDDSQLPKDRFSAERLKGVDSTLKIQPAELGDSAVYLCASSFVRGGVEQFFGPGTRLTVL.

In its sample, this clone was seen a few times. The chain carries TRBV19 and TRBJ1-1; D unresolved. Trimming cost V 2 bases and J 1 base, with 5 bases left between them. Germline assignment: CDR1 LNHDA and CDR2 SQIVND (reference sequence). The CDR3 is made up of 13 amino acids. The CDR3 is CASSISRNTEAFF. The CDR3 DNA reads as TGTGCCAGTAGTATATCTAGGAACACTGAAGCTTTCTTT.

The chain is built from TRBV29-1 and TRBJ2-7; weak D call: TRBD2 (5 bases). CDR1 and CDR2 from the germline V gene are SQVTM and ANQGSEA. The CDR3 extends over 13 amino acids. Trimming removed 6 bases at V and 7 bases at J, with 19 bases between. Written as DNA, the CDR3 is TGCAGCGTAAAGAGGGCTATGGACGGAGAGCAGTACTTC. Protein sequence: CSVKRAMDGEQYF.

This clone has only a few counts. The J gene is TRBJ2-5, the V gene TRBV2; 7 bases map to TRBD2. Trimming took 6 bases from V and 5 from J; bases not matched to a gene: 6. There are 13 residues in the CDR3. The germline CDR1 and CDR2 sequences are SNHLY and FYNNEI. CDR3 sequence: CASSRGDGETQYF. DNA of the CDR3: TGTGCCAGCAGCCGGGGGGACGGGGAGACCCAGTACTTC.

The chain is built from TRBV4-3 and TRBJ2-3; tentatively, D is TRBD1 (5 bases). The CDR3 loop spans 13 amino acids. Trimming shortened V by 0 bases and J by 6 bases, and 7 bases separated the two germline ends. From germline, CDR1 is LGHNA and CDR2 YSLEER. The CDR3 nucleotides are TGCGCCAGCAGCCAAGAACAGGTGGATACGCAGTATTTT. This codes for CASSQEQVDTQYF.

The chain recombines TRBV11-2 with TRBJ2-7; 7 nucleotides align to TRBD2. CDR1 and CDR2 (germline): SGHAT, FQNNGV. J was trimmed by 0 bases and V by 5 bases; bases with no gene match: 13. The CDR3 contains 17 residues. In DNA form, the CDR3 reads TGTGCCAGCAGCCCCCGGTCGCCAGCGGGGAGCTCCTACGAGCAGTACTTC. Its protein is CASSPRSPAGSSYEQYF.